The entry below describes one T cell receptor (beta chain). This record comes from a study of T cell changes during pregnancy in multiple sclerosis. Here immunoSEQ multiplex PCR was the method, and the copy in TCRdb shows in-frame clones only, minus some. The repertoire includes approximately 53,000 clones, around 92% of them detected once, and approximately 0.68% sits in the top ten. V lost 5 bases to trimming and J lost 7 bases; unmatched junction nucleotides: 8. This CDR3 has 14 residues. Germline values: CDR1 SGHTA, CDR2 FQGNSA. The specimen comprised CD4+ T cells from peripheral blood mononuclear cells, sampled in the third trimester of pregnancy. The origin of this receptor is a female donor with multiple sclerosis, enrolled in a pregnancy study. The chain has TRBV7-2 and TRBJ2-7; 10 bases align to TRBD1. CDR3 in amino acids: CASSPGQGSREQYF. CDR3 bases: TGTGCCAGCAGCCCGGGACAGGGGTCGAGGGAGCAGTACTTC.